This TCR beta chain was captured by sequencing in a study of T cell responses to AZD1222 COVID-19 vaccine. At the level of the study: The analysis combined second doses at about 4 or about 12 weeks. Study results and limitations: The study found Spike-specific TCR breadth and depth rose after two AZD1222 doses. Donors were chiefly white British, with a greater number of females, and clonal diversity was perhaps underestimated. Nearly half of spike-specific TCRs reportedly go after variant regions that carry no mutations.

As to this clone: Its specificity is not known.

Sequencing used immunoSEQ multiplex PCR; TCRdb keeps in-frame clones, though not all of them. The sample has 55,000 to 75,000 clones; roughly 90% are singletons. Trimming took 5 bases from V and 3 from J; bases not matched to a gene: 7. Germline lookup yields CDR1 SEHNR and CDR2 FQNEAQ (reference sequence). The CDR3 consists of 14 residues. The chain carries TRBV7-9 and TRBJ2-7, with 7 bases lining up with TRBD1. The sample in question was peripheral blood, obtained on day 0 of AZD1222 vaccination. This clonotype was obtained from an adult in good health. The CDR3 bases are TGTGCCAGCAGCCGACAGGGTCAGGGCTACGAGCAGTACTTC. Protein product: CASSRQGQGYEQYF. The full variable domain, its missing parts supplied by reference TRBV7-9 and TRBJ2-7, is DTGVSQNPRHKITKRGQNVTFRCDPISEHNRLYWYRQTLGQGPEFLTYFQNEAQLEKSRLLSDRFSAERPKGSFSTLEIQRTEQGDSAMYLCASSRQGQGYEQYFGPGTRLTVT.